What follows is one TCR beta chain and its context. Methods used by the authors: Cell counts per sample came from amplifying reference gene primers. The data were produced by immunoSEQ multiplex PCR, yet TCRdb's version contains in-frame clones alone and is incomplete. The DNA was the basis for D and trimming; V, J and clone size are from that table. The table records roughly 140,000 clones, around 90% of them present only once. The sample comes from a study of blood T cell repertoires in COVID-19. The CDR3 covers 16 residues. The V end lost 5 bases, the J end lost 3 bases, and 17 bases lay between the germline ends. The germline V gene encodes CDR1 SGHVS and CDR2 FQNEAQ.

The J gene is TRBJ2-1, the V gene TRBV7-8; tentative D call: TRBD2 (5 bases). Sequenced sample: peripheral blood. The TCR was taken from a man aged 65 to 85 with acute or convalescent COVID-19. The chain's CDR3 is CASSRSERSVYNEQFF. The CDR3 nucleotides are TGTGCCAGCAGCCGTTCGGAGCGGAGTGTCTACAATGAGCAGTTCTTC.